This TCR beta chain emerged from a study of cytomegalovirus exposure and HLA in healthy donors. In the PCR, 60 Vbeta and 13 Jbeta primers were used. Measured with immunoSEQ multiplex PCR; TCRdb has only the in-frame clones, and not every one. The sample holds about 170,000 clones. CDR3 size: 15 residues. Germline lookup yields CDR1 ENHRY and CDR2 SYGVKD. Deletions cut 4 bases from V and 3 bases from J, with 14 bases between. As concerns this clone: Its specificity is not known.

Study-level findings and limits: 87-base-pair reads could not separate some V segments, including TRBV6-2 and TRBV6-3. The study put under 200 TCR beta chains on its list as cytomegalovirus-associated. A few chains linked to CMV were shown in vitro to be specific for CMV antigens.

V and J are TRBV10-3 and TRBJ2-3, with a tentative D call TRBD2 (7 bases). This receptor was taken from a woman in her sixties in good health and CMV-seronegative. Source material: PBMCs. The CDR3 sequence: CAISVGGARTDTQYF. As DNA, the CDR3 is TGTGCCATCAGTGTGGGGGGGGCGCGTACAGATACGCAGTATTTT.